A selection of T cell receptor beta chains follows, all from one sample in a study of OX40 agonist ivuxolimab in advanced cancers. Method: immunoSEQ multiplex PCR; TCRdb's copy keeps in-frame clones and lacks some. The data contain about 33,000 clones, 84% of them singletons. The sequenced sample was CD4+ or CD8+ T cells sorted from blood, obtained in a trial of the OX40 agonist ivuxolimab. The source is an adult with an advanced solid tumor such as melanoma, head and neck, liver or kidney cancer. The CDR3 runs from the conserved cysteine through the conserved F or W. A D gene is named only where the DNA matches it firmly. The size field is filled for only some rows; it gives once, few, many or a size class.

abundance: NA; len: 15; v_gene: TRBV6-1; d_gene: NA; j_gene: TRBJ2-7; CDR3aa: CASSEEGGGSYEQYF; CDR3nt: TGTGCCAGCAGTGAAGAAGGAGGGGGCTCCTACGAGCAGTACTTC
abundance: NA; len: 14; v_gene: TRBV11-2; d_gene: NA; j_gene: TRBJ2-7; CDR3aa: CASSLGSGGYEQYF; CDR3nt: TGTGCCAGCAGCTTAGGTTCCGGAGGCTACGAGCAGTACTTC
abundance: NA; len: 15; v_gene: TRBV4-3; d_gene: NA; j_gene: TRBJ2-1; CDR3aa: CASSQRKSSYNEQFF; CDR3nt: TGCGCCAGCAGCCAGAGGAAGAGCTCCTACAATGAGCAGTTCTTC
abundance: NA; len: 13; v_gene: TRBV7-8; d_gene: TRBD1; j_gene: TRBJ1-2; CDR3aa: CASSGTGAYGYTF; CDR3nt: TGTGCCAGCAGCGGGACAGGGGCCTATGGCTACACCTTC
abundance: NA; len: 15; v_gene: TRBV4-1; d_gene: NA; j_gene: TRBJ2-7; CDR3aa: CASSQDPLPRREQYF; CDR3nt: TGCGCCAGCAGCCAAGATCCCCTCCCTAGGAGGGAGCAGTACTTC
abundance: NA; len: 16; v_gene: TRBV19; d_gene: NA; j_gene: TRBJ2-3; CDR3aa: CASSIMGLASTDTQYF; CDR3nt: TGTGCCAGTAGTATAATGGGGTTGGCTAGCACAGATACGCAGTATTTT
abundance: NA; len: 16; v_gene: TRBV28; d_gene: TRBD1; j_gene: TRBJ2-6; CDR3aa: CASPRTGVSGANVLTF; CDR3nt: TGTGCCAGCCCTCGGACAGGAGTCTCTGGGGCCAACGTCCTGACTTTC
abundance: once; len: 13; v_gene: TRBV27; d_gene: NA; j_gene: TRBJ2-2; CDR3aa: CASSLVGAGELFF; CDR3nt: TGTGCCAGCAGTTTAGTCGGGGCCGGGGAGCTGTTTTTT
abundance: medium-sized; len: 14; v_gene: TRBV29-1; d_gene: NA; j_gene: TRBJ1-2; CDR3aa: CSVDIADSVYGYTF; CDR3nt: TGCAGCGTTGACATCGCAGACAGCGTCTATGGCTACACCTTC
abundance: once; len: 15; v_gene: TRBV7-2; d_gene: NA; j_gene: TRBJ2-1; CDR3aa: CASRLWTGTYNEQFF; CDR3nt: TGTGCCAGCAGGCTCTGGACGGGGACGTACAATGAGCAGTTCTTC
abundance: NA; len: 14; v_gene: TRBV27; d_gene: NA; j_gene: TRBJ2-6; CDR3aa: CASSRWSGANVLTF; CDR3nt: TGTGCCAGCAGCCGATGGTCTGGGGCCAACGTCCTGACTTTC
abundance: NA; len: 13; v_gene: TRBV2; d_gene: NA; j_gene: TRBJ2-7; CDR3aa: CASSEMVDYEQYF; CDR3nt: TGTGCCAGCAGTGAAATGGTGGACTACGAGCAGTACTTC
abundance: NA; len: 16; v_gene: TRBV10-3; d_gene: NA; j_gene: TRBJ1-6; CDR3aa: CAISDPDGGTHSPLHF; CDR3nt: TGTGCCATCAGTGACCCCGACGGAGGAACCCATTCACCCCTCCACTTT
abundance: NA; len: 13; v_gene: TRBV5-6; d_gene: NA; j_gene: TRBJ2-7; CDR3aa: CASSLGVTAFQYF; CDR3nt: TGTGCCAGCAGCTTGGGGGTGACCGCTTTCCAGTACTTC
abundance: NA; len: 16; v_gene: TRBV19; d_gene: TRBD2; j_gene: TRBJ2-5; CDR3aa: CASSTVAGGLLETQYF; CDR3nt: TGTGCCAGTAGTACAGTAGCGGGGGGGCTTCTAGAGACCCAGTACTTC
abundance: NA; len: 16; v_gene: TRBV5-1; d_gene: NA; j_gene: TRBJ2-7; CDR3aa: CASSPDLGTRLYEQYF; CDR3nt: TGCGCCAGCAGCCCGGACCTCGGCACAAGGCTCTACGAGCAGTACTTC
abundance: NA; len: 13; v_gene: TRBV29-1; d_gene: NA; j_gene: TRBJ2-5; CDR3aa: CSVPTRGSEAQYF; CDR3nt: TGCAGCGTCCCTACTAGGGGTTCCGAGGCCCAGTACTTC
abundance: once; len: 16; v_gene: TRBV9; d_gene: NA; j_gene: TRBJ2-5; CDR3aa: CASSVEGQVGAETQYF; CDR3nt: TGTGCCAGCAGCGTAGAAGGCCAGGTAGGGGCAGAGACCCAGTACTTC
abundance: NA; len: 17; v_gene: TRBV10-3; d_gene: TRBD1; j_gene: TRBJ1-5; CDR3aa: CAISEWGGQGPNQPQHF; CDR3nt: TGTGCCATCAGTGAGTGGGGGGGACAGGGACCTAATCAGCCCCAGCATTTT
abundance: NA; len: 16; v_gene: TRBV7-9; d_gene: TRBD2; j_gene: TRBJ2-5; CDR3aa: CASSFGTSVWSETQYF; CDR3nt: TGTGCCAGCAGCTTCGGGACTAGCGTTTGGTCTGAGACCCAGTACTTC
abundance: NA; len: 15; v_gene: TRBV28; d_gene: TRBD1; j_gene: TRBJ1-5; CDR3aa: CASSVWDRGNQPQHF; CDR3nt: TGTGCCAGCAGTGTATGGGACAGGGGAAATCAGCCCCAGCATTTT
abundance: once; len: 14; v_gene: TRBV6-5; d_gene: TRBD2; j_gene: TRBJ2-3; CDR3aa: CASRTSGGARTQYF; CDR3nt: TGTGCCAGCAGAACTAGCGGGGGGGCTCGAACGCAGTATTTT
abundance: NA; len: 15; v_gene: TRBV18; d_gene: NA; j_gene: TRBJ1-4; CDR3aa: CASSPWETTNEKLFF; CDR3nt: TGTGCCAGCTCACCTTGGGAGACAACTAATGAAAAACTGTTTTTT
abundance: few; len: 14; v_gene: TRBV5-1; d_gene: TRBD1; j_gene: TRBJ2-1; CDR3aa: CASSLGTGRDEQFF; CDR3nt: TGCGCCAGCAGCTTGGGGACAGGGCGGGATGAGCAGTTCTTC
abundance: NA; len: 20; v_gene: TRBV4-1; d_gene: TRBD2; j_gene: TRBJ2-5; CDR3aa: CASSQELLAGLIAPQETQYF; CDR3nt: TGCGCCAGCAGCCAAGAACTACTAGCGGGTCTTATTGCCCCCCAAGAGACCCAGTACTTC
abundance: NA; len: 18; v_gene: TRBV28; d_gene: TRBD2; j_gene: TRBJ2-7; CDR3aa: CASRTPRLAGGSSYEQYF; CDR3nt: TGTGCCAGCAGGACACCACGACTAGCGGGAGGTAGCTCCTACGAGCAGTACTTC
abundance: NA; len: 16; v_gene: TRBV27; d_gene: TRBD2; j_gene: TRBJ2-3; CDR3aa: CASSSGRLAGTDTQYF; CDR3nt: TGTGCCAGCAGTTCCGGTAGACTAGCGGGGACAGATACGCAGTATTTT
abundance: NA; len: 13; v_gene: TRBV9; d_gene: NA; j_gene: TRBJ1-2; CDR3aa: CASSVAGNYGYTF; CDR3nt: TGTGCCAGCAGCGTAGCAGGGAACTATGGCTACACCTTC
abundance: NA; len: 16; v_gene: TRBV7-9; d_gene: TRBD1; j_gene: TRBJ2-3; CDR3aa: CASSLEPGQLTDTQYF; CDR3nt: TGTGCCAGCAGCTTGGAACCGGGACAGCTCACAGATACGCAGTATTTT
abundance: NA; len: 16; v_gene: TRBV4-1; d_gene: NA; j_gene: TRBJ2-7; CDR3aa: CASSQDVWDGPYEQYF; CDR3nt: TGCGCCAGCAGCCAAGACGTGTGGGACGGACCCTACGAGCAGTACTTC
abundance: NA; len: 17; v_gene: TRBV19; d_gene: NA; j_gene: TRBJ1-5; CDR3aa: CASSMVAGLGPNQPQHF; CDR3nt: TGTGCCAGTAGTATGGTCGCAGGCCTTGGACCCAATCAGCCCCAGCATTTT
abundance: NA; len: 14; v_gene: TRBV6-1; d_gene: NA; j_gene: TRBJ2-7; CDR3aa: CASSEITRTYEQYF; CDR3nt: TGTGCCAGCAGTGAAATAACGCGAACCTACGAGCAGTACTTC
abundance: NA; len: 12; v_gene: TRBV29-1; d_gene: NA; j_gene: TRBJ1-2; CDR3aa: CSVEDPGQGYTF; CDR3nt: TGCAGCGTTGAAGATCCAGGGCAGGGCTACACCTTC
abundance: NA; len: 17; v_gene: TRBV7-8; d_gene: NA; j_gene: TRBJ2-1; CDR3aa: CASSLIPGDSSYNEQFF; CDR3nt: TGTGCCAGCAGCTTAATCCCCGGGGATAGCTCCTACAATGAGCAGTTCTTC
abundance: NA; len: 12; v_gene: TRBV21-1; d_gene: NA; j_gene: TRBJ2-7; CDR3aa: CASSPRCYEQYF; CDR3nt: TGTGCCAGCAGCCCCAGGTGCTACGAGCAGTACTTC